Listed here are 8 T cell receptor beta chains from one sample, sequenced in a study of breast tumors, draining lymph nodes, adjacent tissues. Samples came from axillary lymph nodes draining the breast cancer. From the multiplex PCR reads, TCRdb called clonotypes with MiXCR, one entry per CDR3 protein. The data contain approximately 120,000 distinct CDR3 sequences, 21% of them seen just once; the ten biggest clones take up roughly 2.4%. The sample was axillary lymph node tissue. Receptors were obtained from a female donor with breast cancer. Some clones in this sample may be carry-over from other donors' samples.

Worth noting for this clonotype: An end of the junction differs from the germline gene, which may be a read error. The genes are TRBV4-1 and TRBJ2-5; TRBD1 might be the D (8 bases). This CDR3 has 14 amino acids. Germline CDR1 reads MGHRA; CDR2 reads YSYEKL. CDR3: CASSQGTGRGTQHF. The CDR3 coding sequence is TGCGCCAGCAGCCAAGGGACAGGGAGGGGGACCCAGCACTTC.

This clonotype was seen at least ten times. The J gene is TRBJ2-7, the V gene TRBV5-5; TRBD2 matches 9 bases. This CDR3 has 15 residues. CDR1 SGHKS and CDR2 YYEKEE come from the germline V gene (reference sequence). V lost 0 bases to trimming and J lost 5 bases; unmatched junction nucleotides: 6. The CDR3 nucleotides read TGTGCCAGCAGCTTGGCTCCTAGCGGGACCGACGAGCAGTACTTC. Its translation is CASSLAPSGTDEQYF.

As for this clonotype: A much larger clone lies a single base off, so this may be a read error. The chain carries TRBV5-1 and TRBJ2-3, with unresolved D. This CDR3 spans 14 amino acids. Germline lookup yields CDR1 SGHRS and CDR2 YFSETQ. Here the CDR3 DNA reads TGCGCCAGCATCTTGGAACGGGCTACAGATACGCAGTATTTT. It encodes CASILERATDTQYF. Based on the CDR3 plus reference TRBV5-1 and TRBJ2-3, the full variable domain is KAGVTQTPRYLIKTRGQQVTLSCSPISGHRSVSWYQQTPGQGLQFLFEYFSETQRNKGNFPGRFSGRQFSNSRSEMNVSTLELGDSALYLCASILERATDTQYFGPGTRLTVL.

Ten or more counts support this clonotype. The V and J genes are TRBV5-5 and TRBJ1-4; 7 bases are shared with TRBD1. Unmatched junction bases numbered 16, after V lost 4 bases and J lost 7 bases. The CDR3 spans 17 residues. Germline CDR1 SGHKS, CDR2 YYEKEE (reference sequence). CDR3 sequence (DNA): TGTGCCAGCAGCATTGGTGGGAACGCAGGGGGGGGTGAAAAACTGTTTTTT. Protein product: CASSIGGNAGGGEKLFF.

This clonotype was observed at least ten times. The chain joins TRBV5-6 to TRBJ2-7, with 7 bases that match TRBD1. V was pared by 2 bases and J by 3 bases, with 11 bases of the junction left unmatched. The CDR3 runs to 16 residues. Germline CDR1 reads SGHDT; CDR2 reads YYEEEE. In DNA, the CDR3 is TGTGCCAGCAGCTTTAACCGACAGGGCCCAATCTACGAGCAGTACTTC. Translated, it gives CASSFNRQGPIYEQYF.

This clonotype was picked up many times. The V call is TRBV20-1, the J call TRBJ2-3, with 13 bases matching TRBD2. Germline trimming cut 5 bases from V and 6 bases from J; bases unmatched to any gene: 5. Germline CDR1 DFQATT, CDR2 SNEGSKA (reference sequence). This CDR3 region has 14 residues. CDR3: CSAGTSGTRDTQYF. The DNA for the CDR3 is TGCAGTGCTGGGACTAGCGGGACCAGGGATACGCAGTATTTT.

The table lists this clonotype with many counts. The rearrangement links TRBV7-3 to TRBJ2-1, with TRBD2 identical over 8 bases. The ends lost 4 bases at V and 1 base at J; junction bases unmatched: 9. Germline CDR1 and CDR2: SGHTA and FQGTGA. CDR3 length: 17 residues. This chain's CDR3 is CASSSKGQRESYNEQFF. For the CDR3, the DNA is TGTGCCAGCAGCTCCAAAGGCCAGCGGGAGTCCTACAATGAGCAGTTCTTC.

There are many counts of this clonotype. This chain joins TRBV30 and TRBJ2-7; D may be TRBD1 (5 bases). The CDR3 loop spans 14 amino acids. V was pared by 3 bases and J by 4 bases, with 16 bases between. Germline values: CDR1 GTSNPN, CDR2 SVGIG (reference sequence). The CDR3, as DNA: TGTGCCTGGAGACTTAAGGGGTCATGGTACGAGCAGTACTTC. Its translation: CAWRLKGSWYEQYF.